A selection of T cell receptor beta chains follows, all from one sample in a study of blood T cell repertoires in COVID-19. The data were produced by immunoSEQ multiplex PCR, yet TCRdb's version contains in-frame clones alone and is incomplete. The sample lists roughly 26,000 clones, roughly 66% seen once, with less than 7.5% in the top ten. Sequenced material: peripheral blood. These receptors were collected from a man in his sixties with active or convalescent COVID-19. Each CDR3 is given with its conserved first and last residue. Fields, in order: J gene, D gene, clone size, V gene, CDR3 protein, CDR3 DNA. A D gene is named only where the DNA matches it firmly. Part of the rows lack a size; the others show once, few, many or a class for expanded clones.

TRBJ1-2 NA few TRBV19 CASSKGQDYGYTF TGTGCCAGTAGTAAAGGTCAGGACTATGGCTACACCTTC
TRBJ2-3 NA NA TRBV7-6 CASSLEGGHTDTQYF TGTGCCAGCAGCTTAGAGGGGGGGCACACAGATACGCAGTATTTT
TRBJ1-4 TRBD1 NA TRBV5-1 CASSLGFGTENEKLFF TGCGCCAGCAGCTTGGGGTTCGGGACAGAGAATGAAAAACTGTTTTTT
TRBJ2-5 TRBD1 NA TRBV19 CATTTGQETQYF TGTGCCACTACGACAGGGCAAGAGACCCAGTACTTC
TRBJ2-5 NA NA TRBV12-5 CASGLVLGLTQETQYF TGTGCTAGTGGTTTGGTACTCGGACTAACACAAGAGACCCAGTACTTC
TRBJ2-3 TRBD2 NA TRBV6-5 CASRTSGGGTDTQYF TGTGCCAGCAGAACTAGCGGGGGGGGCACAGATACGCAGTATTTT
TRBJ1-1 TRBD1 NA TRBV11-3 CASSLGGVNTEAFF TGTGCCAGCAGCCTAGGGGGCGTGAACACTGAAGCTTTCTTT
TRBJ2-3 NA NA TRBV5-1 CASSLAPLGGHTQYF TGCGCCAGCAGCTTGGCTCCATTGGGGGGACATACGCAGTATTTT
TRBJ1-1 TRBD1 medium-sized TRBV6-1 CASSEYGQGRAFF TGTGCCAGCAGTGAATACGGACAGGGACGGGCTTTCTTT
TRBJ2-2 TRBD1 few TRBV2 CASTGTGTTGELFF TGTGCCAGCACTGGGACAGGGACCACCGGGGAGCTGTTTTTT
TRBJ2-7 NA NA TRBV7-9 CASSQVLPYEQYF TGTGCCAGCAGCCAGGTCCTTCCCTACGAGCAGTACTTC
TRBJ1-4 NA NA TRBV19 CASGRADEKLFF TGTGCCAGTGGCAGGGCAGATGAAAAACTGTTTTTT
TRBJ2-5 NA NA TRBV7-6 CASSSYQGTQYF TGTGCCAGCAGCTCTTATCAGGGGACCCAGTACTTC
TRBJ2-5 TRBD1 NA TRBV6-6 CASRFDRAYGETQYF TGTGCCAGCAGGTTCGACAGGGCTTATGGGGAGACCCAGTACTTC
TRBJ2-3 NA NA TRBV7-8 CASSRRRTDTQYF TGTGCCAGCAGTAGGAGGCGCACAGATACGCAGTATTTT
TRBJ2-3 TRBD2 NA TRBV3-1/TRBV3-2 CASSPLAAGGTDTQYF TGTGCCAGCAGCCCACTCGCAGCGGGGGGCACAGATACGCAGTATTTT
TRBJ2-5 NA NA TRBV5-1 CASSLSGGETQYF TGCGCCAGCAGCTTAAGCGGCGGCGAGACCCAGTACTTC
TRBJ1-2 NA NA TRBV11-2 CASSLDTNYGYTF TGTGCCAGCAGCTTAGACACTAACTATGGCTACACCTTC
TRBJ2-7 NA NA TRBV2 CACWGVLNYEQYF TGTGCCTGTTGGGGGGTTCTGAATTACGAGCAGTACTTC
TRBJ2-7 TRBD2 few TRBV5-4 CASSLSGGTHYEQYF TGTGCCAGCAGCCTTAGCGGGGGGACCCACTACGAGCAGTACTTC
TRBJ2-1 TRBD2 NA TRBV7-9 CASSFFSTSVYNEQFF TGTGCCAGCAGCTTTTTCTCCACTAGCGTATACAATGAGCAGTTCTTC
TRBJ2-5 TRBD2 few TRBV29-1 CSVELAGGRQETQYF TGCAGCGTTGAGCTAGCGGGGGGGCGGCAAGAGACCCAGTACTTC
TRBJ1-6 NA NA TRBV27 CASSLVIGVPNSPLHF TGTGCCAGCAGTTTGGTCATCGGGGTACCGAATTCACCCCTCCACTTT
TRBJ1-2 NA NA TRBV6-5 CASRTNQATYGYTF TGTGCCAGCAGGACCAACCAGGCCACCTATGGCTACACCTTC
TRBJ2-1 NA NA TRBV5-4 CASRPQAYNEQFF TGTGCCAGCAGACCACAAGCCTACAATGAGCAGTTCTTC
TRBJ2-7 TRBD2 once TRBV9 CASSWTSGGVGEQYF TGTGCCAGCAGCTGGACTAGCGGGGGAGTGGGTGAGCAGTACTTC
TRBJ1-2 NA once TRBV18 CASSLTALNPYSKGYTF TGTGCCAGCTCACTCACCGCGTTAAACCCTTATTCTAAAGGCTACACCTTC
TRBJ2-2 NA NA TRBV30 CAWGRTGSTGELFF TGTGCCTGGGGCCGGACGGGATCGACGGGGGAGCTGTTTTTT
TRBJ1-6 NA NA TRBV27 CASSRPGDRSPLHF TGTGCCAGCAGTAGACCGGGTGATCGGTCACCCCTCCACTTT
TRBJ1-1 NA NA TRBV6-1 CASSLRGVSEAFF TGTGCCAGCAGTTTACGGGGAGTCTCTGAAGCTTTCTTT